The 15 T cell receptor beta chains below all came from one sample that was sequenced in a study of blood T cells in healthy people across ages. The authors ran a second PCR of about 6 to 11 cycles using a sample-barcoded 5' primer and a J-beta primer mix. TCRdb reprocessed the 5' RACE reads with MiXCR, giving one entry per CDR3 protein. The sample contains about 680,000 distinct CDR3 sequences, 49% of which appear only once. The source material was blood. The origin of the receptors is a woman aged 60-75 years in good health.

A word on this clonotype: Since a much larger clone is just one base distant, this may be a read error. This chain uses TRBV15 with TRBJ2-3; 7 bases agree with TRBD1. The junction had 4 bases not matched to a gene; V was cut back by 5 bases and J by 2 bases. The germline V gene has CDR1 LNHNV and CDR2 YYDKDF (reference sequence). The CDR3 loop spans 14 amino acids. CDR3 bases: TGTGCCACCAGCGGGGGACAGAACACAGATACGCAGTATTTT. Amino acid sequence: CATSGGQNTDTQYF.

The chain couples TRBV6-2 or TRBV6-3 to TRBJ1-5; D unclear. The CDR3 consists of 13 residues. The V gene lost 6 bases and the J gene lost 3 bases, with 9 bases spanning the gap. The germline gives CDR1 MNHEY, CDR2 SVGEGT. The CDR3 DNA reads TGTGCCAGCAGCTCTAACAACAATCAGCCCCAGCATTTT. Translation: CASSSNNNQPQHF.

The gene calls are TRBV7-2 and TRBJ2-7; TRBD1 matches 10 bases. The J call is in doubt because the DNA end fits TRBJ2-5 better. This CDR3 has 15 residues. Germline-derived CDR1 and CDR2 are SGHTA and FQGNSA. In nucleotides, the CDR3 is TGTGCCAGCAGCCTCCCGACAGGGGGCAGAGAGACCCAGTACTTC. Its translation is CASSLPTGGRETQYF.

The rearrangement links TRBV24-1 to TRBJ2-5; 8 bases map to TRBD2. Trimming removed 1 base from V and 4 bases from J; junction bases left unmatched: 10. CDR1 is KGHDR and CDR2 is SFDVKD in the germline V gene. CDR3 size: 17 residues. The CDR3 protein is CATSDFRAAGGRETQYF. CDR3 DNA sequence: TGTGCCACCAGTGATTTTCGGGCGGCGGGGGGTCGAGAGACCCAGTACTTC.

The chain employs TRBV12-3 or TRBV12-4 and TRBJ2-1, with 8 bases lining up with TRBD2. CDR3 length: 17 residues. J gave up 7 bases and V 5 bases, and 16 bases lay outside the gene matches. CDR3 sequence: CASSLPTREGPRNEQFF. In DNA, the CDR3 is TGTGCCAGCAGTCTCCCTACCCGGGAGGGCCCTCGGAATGAGCAGTTCTTC.

V gene TRBV25-1 combines with J gene TRBJ2-3; TRBD1 is a possible D gene (5 bases). Between the trimmed V and J ends, which lost 2 bases and 5 bases, there was a span of 11 bases. This CDR3 comprises 14 residues. Germline CDR1 and CDR2: MGHDK and SYGVNS. CDR3 in DNA: TGTGCCAGCAGTGAAGGCAGGGCAAAAGATACGCAGTATTTT. Encoded protein: CASSEGRAKDTQYF.

V usage is TRBV5-1 and J usage is TRBJ2-7, with 12 bases fitting TRBD1. CDR3 length: 15 residues. The germline CDR1 and CDR2 sequences are SGHRS and YFSETQ. With 4 bases clipped from V and 7 bases from J, the junction kept 9 bases outside the gene matches. CDR3 nucleotide sequence: TGCGCCAGCAGCACGGGACAGGGGGCTTACAATGAGCAGTACTTC. Protein sequence: CASSTGQGAYNEQYF.

The J gene is TRBJ2-2, the V gene TRBV3-1; no reliable D call. Germline V gene data show CDR1 as LGHDT and CDR2 as YNNKEL (reference sequence). V was trimmed by 4 bases and J by 4 bases, leaving 7 bases between them. This CDR3 region has 13 residues. The DNA of the CDR3 is TGTGCCAGCAGCCCCGATTTCACCGGGGAGCTGTTTTTT. Translated, it gives CASSPDFTGELFF.

Many counts were recorded for this clonotype. The chain's CDR3 is CSVGDSSYEQYF. In DNA, the CDR3 is TGCAGCGTTGGGGACAGCTCCTACGAGCAGTACTTC. This sequence joins TRBV29-1 and TRBJ2-7; 7 bases agree with TRBD1. The V segment lost 4 bases and the J segment 0 bases; nucleotides outside the gene matches: 0. This CDR3 is 12 amino acids long. CDR1 and CDR2 from the germline V gene are SQVTM and ANQGSEA.

This CDR3 reads CASSQDGGVPGYTF. DNA of the CDR3: TGTGCCAGCAGCCAAGATGGAGGGGTCCCTGGCTACACCTTC. The chain has TRBV4-2 and TRBJ1-2; maybe TRBD1 (5 bases). From germline, CDR1 is LGHNA and CDR2 YNFKEQ. The CDR3 is 14 amino acids. Trimming pared 0 bases from V and 7 bases from J, leaving 12 bases between.

The chain couples TRBV7-2 to TRBJ2-2; TRBD1 matches 7 bases. The CDR3 spans 13 residues. V lost 6 bases, J lost 6 bases, and 4 bases stayed unmatched. The germline CDR1 and CDR2 sequences are SGHTA and FQGNSA. The CDR3 sequence is CASSTGVSGELFF. CDR3 nucleotide sequence: TGTGCCAGCAGTACAGGGGTGTCCGGGGAGCTGTTTTTT.

The chain uses TRBV7-2 and TRBJ2-7; D remains ambiguous. The CDR3 length is 13 residues. Germline V lookup: CDR1 SGHTA, CDR2 FQGNSA. V gave up 5 bases and J gave up 5 bases, with 13 bases separating them. CDR3 sequence: CASSRDGTDEQYF. CDR3 sequence (DNA): TGTGCCAGCAGCCGCGACGGAACCGACGAGCAGTACTTC.

The V gene is TRBV24-1, the J gene TRBJ2-2; TRBD1 matches 8 bases. The germline V gene has CDR1 KGHDR and CDR2 SFDVKD. The ends lost 3 bases at V and 1 base at J; junction bases unmatched: 9. This CDR3 region has 18 residues. CDR3 residues: CATSDISGGAGNTGELFF. In DNA form, the CDR3 reads TGTGCCACCAGTGATATATCAGGGGGCGCGGGGAACACCGGGGAGCTGTTTTTT.

J is TRBJ1-1 and V is TRBV7-9, with a tentative D call TRBD1 (6 bases). Germline CDR1 reads SEHNR; CDR2 reads FQNEAQ (reference sequence). This CDR3 spans 14 amino acids. Deletions cut 5 bases from V and 3 bases from J, with 13 bases between. In DNA, the CDR3 is TGTGCCAGCAGCCCATGTGGGGGGCACACTGAAGCTTTCTTT. Residues: CASSPCGGHTEAFF.

The V and J genes are TRBV29-1 and TRBJ2-3, with D tentatively TRBD1 (6 bases). This CDR3 spans 12 amino acids. CDR1 and CDR2 from the germline V gene are SQVTM and ANQGSEA. Trimming removed 7 bases from V and 1 base from J, with 9 bases in between. In nucleotides, the CDR3 is TGCAGCGGTCGGACAGGCACAGATACGCAGTATTTT. Protein: CSGRTGTDTQYF.